The 22 T cell receptor beta chains listed next were all sequenced from one sample in a study of blood T cell repertoires in COVID-19. Some clones are missing from TCRdb's copy, which holds only in-frame ones; the method was immunoSEQ multiplex PCR. Found here are just under 45,000 clones, approximately 90% of them singletons; the top ten hold 3% to 4.5%. Sequences were obtained from peripheral blood. These receptors were taken from a man in his forties with COVID-19, enrolled during active disease.

The V gene is TRBV9, the J gene TRBJ1-3; 8 bases agree with TRBD1. The length of the CDR3 is 14 residues. J lost 3 bases, V lost 4 bases, and 3 bases had no gene match. CDR1 and CDR2 (germline): SGDLS, YYNGEE. Written as DNA, the CDR3 is TGTGCCAGCAGCTCGACAGGGGTTGGAAACACCATATATTTT. Translated: CASSSTGVGNTIYF.

The rearrangement joins TRBV13 to TRBJ1-2; unclear D gene. Trimming removed 5 bases from V and 5 bases from J, with 21 bases in between. The CDR3 consists of 16 residues. Germline V lookup: CDR1 PRHDT, CDR2 FYEKMQ (reference sequence). The CDR3 coding sequence is TGTGCCAGCAGCCCCAAAGACACCGATCGATGGTATGGCTACACCTTC. It yields the protein CASSPKDTDRWYGYTF.

The CDR3 here is CASSRDRAGMNTEAFF. The CDR3 nucleotides read TGTGCCAGCAGCCGCGACAGGGCGGGAATGAACACTGAAGCTTTCTTT. The V and J genes are TRBV6-2 or TRBV6-3 and TRBJ1-1, with 7 bases lining up with TRBD1. Trimming removed 6 bases from V and 0 bases from J; junction bases left unmatched: 10. The CDR3 consists of 16 residues. Germline assignment: CDR1 MNHEY and CDR2 SVGEGT.

The chain is built from TRBV3-1 (or the pseudogene TRBV3-2) and TRBJ2-2; 9 bases align to TRBD1. Looked up from germline, CDR1 is LGHDT and CDR2 is YNNKEL (reference sequence). After removal of 8 bases from V and 1 base from J, the junction contained 2 bases not matched to a gene. This CDR3 is 14 amino acids long. In nucleotides, the CDR3 is TGTGCCAGCGGGGGACAGGGGAACACCGGGGAGCTGTTTTTT. Translating gives CASGGQGNTGELFF.

The V call is TRBV28, the J call TRBJ1-2, with a possible D match to TRBD1 (6 bases). The ends were cut back, 5 bases at V and 0 bases at J, with 13 bases in the middle. The CDR3 extends over 15 amino acids. Germline V gene lookup returns CDR1 MDHEN and CDR2 SYDVKM. The DNA for the CDR3 is TGTGCCAGCAGTATAGGACAGTCACCTAACTATGGCTACACCTTC. Translating gives CASSIGQSPNYGYTF.

V is TRBV4-1 and J is TRBJ1-4; D might be TRBD1 (6 bases). Germline V CDR1 and CDR2: MGHRA, YSYEKL. V was clipped by 4 bases and J by 1 base, with 10 bases between them. This CDR3 spans 15 amino acids. This chain's CDR3 is CASSPVTGTNEKLFF. In DNA form, the CDR3 reads TGCGCCAGCAGCCCCGTGACAGGAACTAATGAAAAACTGTTTTTT.

The V gene is TRBV6-4, the J gene TRBJ2-1; 9 bases match TRBD1. Germline CDR1 reads MRHNA; CDR2 reads SNTAGT. This CDR3 is built from 14 residues. V shed 6 bases and J 3 bases; nucleotides not matched to a gene: 3. In DNA, the CDR3 is TGTGCCAGCAGCTCGGGACAGGGCTACAATGAGCAGTTCTTC. This gives the protein CASSSGQGYNEQFF.

In its sample, this clone was seen once. CDR3 sequence reads: CASSYQSSLRETQYF. The CDR3 DNA follows: TGTGCCAGCAGTTACCAATCTAGCCTCCGGGAGACCCAGTACTTC. The chain uses TRBV6-5 and TRBJ2-5, with D perhaps TRBD2 (5 bases). Germline loops: CDR1 MNHEY, CDR2 SVGAGI. The CDR3 loop spans 15 amino acids. The V end lost 2 bases, the J end lost 5 bases, and 15 bases lay between the germline ends.

The rearrangement uses TRBV24-1 and TRBJ2-3; the match to TRBD2 covers 11 bases. The germline gives CDR1 KGHDR, CDR2 SFDVKD. V dropped 8 bases and J dropped 0; count of bases not matched to a gene: 18. The CDR3 covers 20 residues. The CDR3 sequence: CATTVPRLAGLVTSTDTQYF. The CDR3 DNA is TGTGCCACCACGGTCCCAAGACTAGCGGGGCTCGTAACTAGCACAGATACGCAGTATTTT.

This rearrangement joins TRBV5-4 to TRBJ1-3; 7 nucleotides align to TRBD1. Germline V gives CDR1 SGHNT, CDR2 YYREEE (reference sequence). The V segment lost 4 bases and the J segment 3 bases; nucleotides outside the gene matches: 4. The CDR3 runs 14 residues. CDR3 bases: TGTGCCAGCAGCCGACAGGGAGGTGGAAACACCATATATTTT. Protein product: CASSRQGGGNTIYF.

The V gene is TRBV2, the J gene TRBJ2-7; 7 positions match TRBD1. Germline CDR1 is SNHLY and CDR2 is FYNNEI. Germline trimming cut 2 bases from V and 3 bases from J; bases unmatched to any gene: 13. CDR3 length: 17 residues. Written as DNA, the CDR3 is TGTGCCAGCAGTGAAAGGGGACAGATGAGGGGAAACTACGAGCAGTACTTC. Protein: CASSERGQMRGNYEQYF.

The table lists this clone with a count of one. The J gene is TRBJ1-2, the V gene TRBV5-6; a possible D gene is TRBD1 (6 bases). The ends were cut back, 4 bases at V and 2 bases at J, with 15 bases in the middle. The CDR3 loop spans 15 amino acids. CDR1 SGHDT and CDR2 YYEEEE come from the germline V gene. CDR3 amino acids: CASSPRTAQNYGYTF. Here the CDR3 DNA reads TGTGCCAGCAGCCCCCGGACAGCGCAAAACTATGGCTACACCTTC.

V and J are TRBV19 and TRBJ2-7; 10 bases agree with TRBD2. Germline assignment: CDR1 LNHDA and CDR2 SQIVND (reference sequence). Trimming at V came to 3 bases and at J to 1 base, leaving 0 bases not matched to a gene. The CDR3 loop spans 14 amino acids. The CDR3, as DNA: TGTGCCAGTAGTATGACTAGCGGGTCCTACGAGCAGTACTTC. Translated, it gives CASSMTSGSYEQYF.

The chain uses TRBV9 and TRBJ2-2; 7 nucleotides agree with TRBD2. J was trimmed by 1 base and V by 2 bases; bases with no gene match: 2. Germline-derived CDR1 and CDR2 are SGDLS and YYNGEE. This CDR3 spans 15 amino acids. The CDR3, as DNA: TGTGCCAGCAGCGTTAGCGGGCAGAACACCGGGGAGCTGTTTTTT. Its translation: CASSVSGQNTGELFF.

The chain carries TRBV27 and TRBJ2-1, with 8 bases matching TRBD1. Germline V gene lookup returns CDR1 MNHEY and CDR2 SMNVEV (reference sequence). V was clipped by 3 bases and J by 4 bases; unmatched bases: 2. The CDR3 covers 14 residues. The CDR3 is CASSFRGPYNEQFF. The CDR3 DNA is TGTGCCAGCAGTTTCAGGGGGCCATACAATGAGCAGTTCTTC.

This sequence joins TRBV14 and TRBJ2-3; 9 positions match TRBD1. CDR1 SGHDN and CDR2 FVKESK come from the germline V gene. The V segment lost 4 bases and the J segment 6 bases; nucleotides outside the gene matches: 11. CDR3 length: 16 amino acids. CDR3 in DNA: TGTGCCAGCAGCCTAACAACAGGGGGCAATTTGGATACGCAGTATTTT. Translation: CASSLTTGGNLDTQYF.

V gene TRBV5-1 combines with J gene TRBJ2-6; 8 nucleotides agree with TRBD1. The CDR3 totals 17 residues. The germline V gene has CDR1 SGHRS and CDR2 YFSETQ. J gave up 4 bases and V 4 bases, and 10 bases lay outside the gene matches. CDR3 loop: CASSPGTGVGGANVLTF. The CDR3 DNA follows: TGCGCCAGCAGCCCCGGGACAGGTGTTGGGGGGGCCAACGTCCTGACTTTC.

This rearrangement joins TRBV5-1 to TRBJ1-4, with 9 bases that match TRBD1. The V and J ends lost 4 bases and 8 bases, in that order; junction bases with no gene match: 9. The CDR3 totals 15 residues. Looked up from germline, CDR1 is SGHRS and CDR2 is YFSETQ. The CDR3 region is CASSPPGQGAEKLFF. CDR3 nucleotide sequence: TGCGCCAGCAGCCCACCGGGACAGGGAGCAGAAAAACTGTTTTTT.

This chain joins TRBV29-1 and TRBJ1-2; TRBD1 is a possible D gene (5 bases). The CDR3 is 15 residues long. The V gene's germline CDR1 is SQVTM and CDR2 ANQGSEA. Between the trimmed V and J ends, which lost 0 bases and 7 bases, there was a span of 18 bases. CDR3 in DNA: TGCAGCGTTGAAGATGCGCAGGGCCGAGTCCGTGGCTACACCTTC. Translation: CSVEDAQGRVRGYTF.

V usage is TRBV27 and J usage is TRBJ2-1; the match to TRBD2 covers 9 bases. Germline assignment: CDR1 MNHEY and CDR2 SMNVEV (reference sequence). V lost 3 bases, J lost 4 bases, and 4 bases stayed unmatched. The CDR3 loop spans 15 amino acids. The CDR3 coding sequence is TGTGCCAGCAGTTTTCTAGCGGGGCCATACAATGAGCAGTTCTTC. It yields the protein CASSFLAGPYNEQFF.

V is TRBV2 and J is TRBJ2-4, with 10 nucleotides matching TRBD2. The CDR3 totals 16 residues. Germline CDR1 SNHLY, CDR2 FYNNEI. The junction had 6 bases not matched to a gene; V was cut back by 6 bases and J by 1 base. In DNA form, the CDR3 reads TGTGCCAGCAGACCCGGGACTAGCGTTGCCAAAAACATTCAGTACTTC. Translated: CASRPGTSVAKNIQYF.

V usage is TRBV11-3 and J usage is TRBJ1-4; 7 nucleotides agree with TRBD1. Germline V gene lookup returns CDR1 SGHNT and CDR2 YENEEA. The V gene end was trimmed by 5 bases and the J gene end by 8 bases; junction bases not matched to a gene: 11. The CDR3 length is 15 residues. This chain's CDR3 is CASSRDSVMGEKLFF. The CDR3 bases are TGTGCCAGCAGCCGGGACAGCGTCATGGGGGAAAAACTGTTTTTT.